Listed below are T cell receptor beta chains from one sample, sequenced in a study of T-cell memory formation after mild COVID-19. TCRdb re-analysed the 5' RACE reads in MiXCR, keeping a single row per CDR3 protein. Among hundreds of thousands of distinct CDR3 sequences listed, about 20% were seen once. What was sequenced was PBMCs or a T cell subset sorted from them (not recorded which). Receptors originate from a man aged 18 to 29 who had mild COVID-19 (a few samples of this study predate the infection). Cell type and time point are not known. CDR3s include the opening cysteine and the closing phenylalanine or tryptophan. The D gene is left open where the match is weak. Not all rows give a size; the values are once, few, many and, for expanded clones, a class.

j_call: TRBJ1-5
clone_size: .
v_call: TRBV6-5
d_call: TRBD1
cdr3_aa: CASSYSTTGDQPQHF
cdr3_nt: TGTGCCAGCAGTTACTCGACCACAGGGGACCAGCCCCAGCATTTT

j_call: TRBJ2-4
clone_size: .
v_call: TRBV20-1
d_call: TRBD1
cdr3_aa: CSARDSLAKNIQYF
cdr3_nt: TGCAGTGCGAGGGACAGCCTAGCCAAAAACATTCAGTACTTC

j_call: TRBJ2-5
clone_size: .
v_call: TRBV10-3
d_call: TRBD2
cdr3_aa: CATKGTRGEKETQYF
cdr3_nt: TGTGCCACCAAAGGGACGCGGGGGGAGAAAGAGACCCAGTACTTC

j_call: TRBJ2-4
clone_size: .
v_call: TRBV7-8
d_call: .
cdr3_aa: CASSLNENIQYF
cdr3_nt: TGTGCCAGCAGCTTAAACGAAAACATTCAGTACTTC

j_call: TRBJ2-1
clone_size: few
v_call: TRBV27
d_call: .
cdr3_aa: CASSLLGQGINEQFF
cdr3_nt: TGTGCCAGCAGTTTACTGGGTCAGGGAATCAATGAGCAGTTCTTC

j_call: TRBJ2-3
clone_size: .
v_call: TRBV7-2
d_call: TRBD2
cdr3_aa: CASSLPGGGDTQYF
cdr3_nt: TGTGCCAGCAGCTTGCCCGGGGGGGGAGATACGCAGTATTTT

j_call: TRBJ1-2
clone_size: few
v_call: TRBV4-3
d_call: TRBD1
cdr3_aa: CASSPTGDATSGYTF
cdr3_nt: TGCGCCAGCAGCCCCACAGGGGACGCCACCTCTGGCTACACCTTC

j_call: TRBJ2-1
clone_size: few
v_call: TRBV11-2
d_call: TRBD2
cdr3_aa: CASSLEGGGFNEQFF
cdr3_nt: TGTGCCAGCAGCCTCGAGGGCGGGGGATTCAATGAGCAGTTCTTC

j_call: TRBJ2-2
clone_size: .
v_call: TRBV19
d_call: .
cdr3_aa: CASCPRGYTGELFF
cdr3_nt: TGTGCCAGCTGTCCACGGGGCTACACCGGGGAGCTGTTTTTT

j_call: TRBJ1-1
clone_size: many
v_call: TRBV27
d_call: TRBD1
cdr3_aa: CASSFTTGVGMNTEAFF
cdr3_nt: TGTGCCAGCAGTTTTACGACAGGGGTGGGTATGAACACTGAAGCTTTCTTT

j_call: TRBJ1-5
clone_size: .
v_call: TRBV30
d_call: .
cdr3_aa: CAWSVQQPGQPQHF
cdr3_nt: TGTGCCTGGAGTGTACAGCAGCCAGGGCAGCCCCAGCATTTT

j_call: TRBJ2-5
clone_size: few
v_call: TRBV27
d_call: TRBD1
cdr3_aa: CASSIHRGWETQYF
cdr3_nt: TGTGCCAGCAGTATCCACAGGGGGTGGGAGACCCAGTACTTC

j_call: TRBJ2-1
clone_size: many
v_call: TRBV25-1
d_call: .
cdr3_aa: CASSMRLTPADEQFF
cdr3_nt: TGTGCCAGCAGTATGAGACTTACCCCGGCGGATGAGCAGTTCTTC

j_call: TRBJ1-5
clone_size: once
v_call: TRBV6-5
d_call: TRBD1
cdr3_aa: CASSFGTGSGPQHF
cdr3_nt: TGTGCCAGCAGTTTCGGGACAGGGTCTGGGCCCCAGCATTTT

j_call: TRBJ2-1
clone_size: few
v_call: TRBV29-1
d_call: .
cdr3_aa: CSVGSHEQFF
cdr3_nt: TGCAGCGTTGGTAGCCATGAGCAGTTCTTC

j_call: TRBJ2-7
clone_size: many
v_call: TRBV7-2
d_call: .
cdr3_aa: CASSTFDRPYEQYF
cdr3_nt: TGTGCCAGCAGCACCTTCGACAGACCCTACGAGCAGTACTTC

j_call: TRBJ2-1
clone_size: .
v_call: TRBV12-3/TRBV12-4
d_call: .
cdr3_aa: CASTPIWGPYNEQFF
cdr3_nt: TGTGCCAGCACCCCCATATGGGGGCCCTACAATGAGCAGTTCTTC

j_call: TRBJ2-1
clone_size: .
v_call: TRBV6-5
d_call: TRBD2
cdr3_aa: CASSWGGGFNNEQFF
cdr3_nt: TGTGCCAGCAGTTGGGGCGGGGGGTTCAACAATGAGCAGTTCTTC

j_call: TRBJ1-5
clone_size: few
v_call: TRBV12-3/TRBV12-4
d_call: .
cdr3_aa: CASRPGTRGSNQPQHF
cdr3_nt: TGTGCCAGCAGGCCCGGGACCCGAGGGAGCAATCAGCCCCAGCATTTT

j_call: TRBJ2-7
clone_size: .
v_call: TRBV4-3
d_call: .
cdr3_aa: CASSQGTDYEQYF
cdr3_nt: TGCGCCAGCAGCCAAGGGACAGACTACGAGCAGTACTTC

j_call: TRBJ1-5
clone_size: .
v_call: TRBV6-2/TRBV6-3
d_call: .
cdr3_aa: CASRGRSNQPQHF
cdr3_nt: TGTGCCAGCAGGGGAAGAAGCAATCAGCCCCAGCATTTT

j_call: TRBJ2-1
clone_size: .
v_call: TRBV12-3/TRBV12-4
d_call: TRBD1
cdr3_aa: CASTPGQYFNEQFF
cdr3_nt: TGTGCCAGCACTCCGGGACAGTACTTTAATGAGCAGTTCTTC

j_call: TRBJ2-2
clone_size: .
v_call: TRBV5-1
d_call: .
cdr3_aa: CASRAALGQITSNTGELFF
cdr3_nt: TGCGCCAGCAGGGCCGCCCTTGGACAGATCACCTCGAACACCGGGGAGCTGTTTTTT

j_call: TRBJ1-5
clone_size: few
v_call: TRBV7-2
d_call: .
cdr3_aa: CASSLEAGYSNQPQHF
cdr3_nt: TGTGCCAGCAGCTTAGAGGCAGGATATAGCAATCAGCCCCAGCATTTT

j_call: TRBJ2-2
clone_size: few
v_call: TRBV15
d_call: .
cdr3_aa: CATSSQNTGELFF
cdr3_nt: TGTGCCACCAGCAGTCAGAACACCGGGGAGCTGTTTTTT

j_call: TRBJ2-6
clone_size: .
v_call: TRBV7-9
d_call: .
cdr3_aa: CASSEGANVLTF
cdr3_nt: TGTGCCAGCAGCGAAGGGGCCAACGTCCTGACTTTC

j_call: TRBJ1-3
clone_size: few
v_call: TRBV27
d_call: .
cdr3_aa: CASSLKGHGNTIYF
cdr3_nt: TGTGCCAGCAGTTTAAAGGGACACGGGAACACCATATATTTT

j_call: TRBJ2-5
clone_size: .
v_call: TRBV20-1
d_call: TRBD2
cdr3_aa: CSARVSGGRKETQYF
cdr3_nt: TGCAGTGCTAGAGTTTCGGGGGGGCGAAAAGAGACCCAGTACTTC

j_call: TRBJ2-4
clone_size: few
v_call: TRBV11-2
d_call: .
cdr3_aa: CASRPGLRSNIQYF
cdr3_nt: TGTGCCAGCCGGCCGGGTTTACGGTCAAACATTCAGTACTTC

j_call: TRBJ1-1
clone_size: .
v_call: TRBV20-1
d_call: .
cdr3_aa: CSARASRVGDTEAFF
cdr3_nt: TGCAGTGCTAGGGCGAGCCGGGTTGGAGACACTGAAGCTTTCTTT

j_call: TRBJ2-4
clone_size: few
v_call: TRBV2
d_call: .
cdr3_aa: CASSPRPVIQYF
cdr3_nt: TGTGCCAGCAGCCCGCGGCCGGTCATTCAGTACTTC

j_call: TRBJ2-5
clone_size: few
v_call: TRBV20-1
d_call: .
cdr3_aa: CSADETAQETQYF
cdr3_nt: TGCAGTGCTGACGAGACAGCCCAAGAGACCCAGTACTTC